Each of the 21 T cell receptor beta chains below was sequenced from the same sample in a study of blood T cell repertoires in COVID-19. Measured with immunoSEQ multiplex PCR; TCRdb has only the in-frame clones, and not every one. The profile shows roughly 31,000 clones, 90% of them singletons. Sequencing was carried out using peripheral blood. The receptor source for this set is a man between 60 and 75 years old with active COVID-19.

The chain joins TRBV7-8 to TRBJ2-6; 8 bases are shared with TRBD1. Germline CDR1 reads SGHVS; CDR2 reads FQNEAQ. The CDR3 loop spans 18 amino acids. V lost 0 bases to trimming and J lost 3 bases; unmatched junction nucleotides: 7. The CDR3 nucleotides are TGTGCCAGCAGCTTAGCCTGGACAGGGTCAGGTGGGGCCAACGTCCTGACTTTC. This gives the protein CASSLAWTGSGGANVLTF.

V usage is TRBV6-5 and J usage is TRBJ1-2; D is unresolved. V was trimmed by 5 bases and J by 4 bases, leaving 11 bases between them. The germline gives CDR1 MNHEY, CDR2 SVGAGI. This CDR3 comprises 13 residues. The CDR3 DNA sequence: TGTGCCAGCAGTCCTGGAGGATTCTATGGCTACACCTTC. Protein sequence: CASSPGGFYGYTF.

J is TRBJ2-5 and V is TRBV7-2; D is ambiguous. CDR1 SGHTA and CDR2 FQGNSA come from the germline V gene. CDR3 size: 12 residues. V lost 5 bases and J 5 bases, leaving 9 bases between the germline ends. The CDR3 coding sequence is TGTGCCAGCAGCCTGGGCTTGGAGACCCAGTACTTC. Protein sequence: CASSLGLETQYF.

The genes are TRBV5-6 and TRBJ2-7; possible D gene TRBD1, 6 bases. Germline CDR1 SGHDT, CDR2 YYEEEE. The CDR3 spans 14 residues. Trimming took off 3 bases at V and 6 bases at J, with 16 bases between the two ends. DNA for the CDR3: TGTGCCAGCAGCTGGGGGCAGGTGGTAGTCGAGCAGTACTTC. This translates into CASSWGQVVVEQYF.

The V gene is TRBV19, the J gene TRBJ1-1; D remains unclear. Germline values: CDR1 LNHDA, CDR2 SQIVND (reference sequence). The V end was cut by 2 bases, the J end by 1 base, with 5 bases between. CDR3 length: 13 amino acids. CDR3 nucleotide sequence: TGTGCCAGTAGTATAACAAGGAACACTGAAGCTTTCTTT. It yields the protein CASSITRNTEAFF.

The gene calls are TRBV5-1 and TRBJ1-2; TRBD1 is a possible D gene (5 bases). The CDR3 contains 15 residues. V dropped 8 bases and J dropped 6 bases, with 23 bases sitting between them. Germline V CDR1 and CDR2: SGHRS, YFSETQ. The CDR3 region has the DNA TGCGCCAGTTCACTGGCAGGGAATCGCAGGGATGGCTACACCTTC. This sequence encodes CASSLAGNRRDGYTF.

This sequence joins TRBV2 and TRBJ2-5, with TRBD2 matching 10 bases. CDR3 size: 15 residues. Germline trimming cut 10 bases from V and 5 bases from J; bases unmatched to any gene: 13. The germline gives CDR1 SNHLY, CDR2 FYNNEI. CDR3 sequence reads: CATTELAGRSETQYF. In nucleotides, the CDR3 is TGTGCCACAACTGAACTAGCGGGACGTTCCGAGACCCAGTACTTC.

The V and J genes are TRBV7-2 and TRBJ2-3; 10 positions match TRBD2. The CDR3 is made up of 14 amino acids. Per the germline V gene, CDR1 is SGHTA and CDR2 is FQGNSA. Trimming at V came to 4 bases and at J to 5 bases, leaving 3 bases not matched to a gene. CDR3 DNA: TGTGCCAGCAGCTCGACTAGCGGGCAAGATACGCAGTATTTT. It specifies CASSSTSGQDTQYF. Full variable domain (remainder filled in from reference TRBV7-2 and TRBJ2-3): GAGVSQSPSNKVTEKGKDVELRCDPISGHTALYWYRQSLGQGLEFLIYFQGNSAPDKSGLPSDRFSAERTGGSVSTLTIQRTQQEDSAVYLCASSSTSGQDTQYFGPGTRLTVL.

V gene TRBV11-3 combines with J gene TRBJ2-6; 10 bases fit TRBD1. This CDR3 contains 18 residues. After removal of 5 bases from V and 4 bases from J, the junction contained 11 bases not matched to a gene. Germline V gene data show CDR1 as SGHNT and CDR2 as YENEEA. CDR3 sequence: CASSRQTGGLSGANVLTF. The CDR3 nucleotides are TGTGCCAGCAGCCGCCAGACAGGGGGCTTATCGGGGGCCAACGTCCTGACTTTC. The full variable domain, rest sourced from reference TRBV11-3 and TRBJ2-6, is EAGVVQSPRYKIIEKKQPVAFWCNPISGHNTLYWYLQNLGQGPELLIRYENEEAVDDSQLPKDRFSAERLKGVDSTLKIQPAELGDSAVYLCASSRQTGGLSGANVLTFGAGSRLTVL.

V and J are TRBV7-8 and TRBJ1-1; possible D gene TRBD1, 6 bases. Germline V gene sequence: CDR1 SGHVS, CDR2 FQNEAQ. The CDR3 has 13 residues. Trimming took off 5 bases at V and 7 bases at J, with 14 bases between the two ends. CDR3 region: CASSGRGAGEAFF. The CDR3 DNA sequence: TGTGCCAGCAGCGGCAGGGGTGCTGGTGAAGCTTTCTTT.

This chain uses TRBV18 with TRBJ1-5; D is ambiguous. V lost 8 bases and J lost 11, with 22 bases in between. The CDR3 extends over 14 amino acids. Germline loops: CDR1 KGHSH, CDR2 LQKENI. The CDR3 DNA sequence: TGTGCCAGCCGGAGGTGGGCGGAGGACGAGACCCAGCATTTT. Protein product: CASRRWAEDETQHF. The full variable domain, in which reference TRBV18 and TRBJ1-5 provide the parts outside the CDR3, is NAGVMQNPRHLVRRRGQEARLRCSPMKGHSHVYWYRQLPEEGLKFMVYLQKENIIDESGMPKERFSAEFPKEGPSILRIQQVVRGDSAAYFCASRRWAEDETQHFGDGTRLSIL.

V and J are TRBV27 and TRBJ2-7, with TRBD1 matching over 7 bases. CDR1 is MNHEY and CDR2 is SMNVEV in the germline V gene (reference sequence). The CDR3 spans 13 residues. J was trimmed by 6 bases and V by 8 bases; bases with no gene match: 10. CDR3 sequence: CASRALGQPEQYF. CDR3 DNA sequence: TGTGCCAGCCGTGCCCTGGGACAGCCCGAGCAGTACTTC.

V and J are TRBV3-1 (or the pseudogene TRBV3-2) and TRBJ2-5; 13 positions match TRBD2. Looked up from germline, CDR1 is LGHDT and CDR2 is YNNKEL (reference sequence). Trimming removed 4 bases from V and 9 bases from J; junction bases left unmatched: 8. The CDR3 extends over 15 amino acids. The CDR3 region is CASSLPSTSGGSQYF. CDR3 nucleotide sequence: TGTGCCAGCAGCCTCCCTTCGACTAGCGGGGGGTCCCAGTACTTC.

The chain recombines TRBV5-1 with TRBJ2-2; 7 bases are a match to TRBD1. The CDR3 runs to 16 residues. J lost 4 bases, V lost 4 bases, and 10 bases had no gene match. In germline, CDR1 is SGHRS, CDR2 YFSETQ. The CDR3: CASSPRVQGSTGELFF. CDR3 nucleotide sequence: TGCGCCAGCAGCCCGCGAGTACAGGGGAGCACCGGGGAGCTGTTTTTT.

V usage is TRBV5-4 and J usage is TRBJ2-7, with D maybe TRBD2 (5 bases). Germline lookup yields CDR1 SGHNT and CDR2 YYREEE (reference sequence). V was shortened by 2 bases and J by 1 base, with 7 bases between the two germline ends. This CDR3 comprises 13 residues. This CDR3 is CASSFPGSYEQYF. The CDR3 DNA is TGTGCCAGCAGCTTTCCGGGGTCCTACGAGCAGTACTTC.

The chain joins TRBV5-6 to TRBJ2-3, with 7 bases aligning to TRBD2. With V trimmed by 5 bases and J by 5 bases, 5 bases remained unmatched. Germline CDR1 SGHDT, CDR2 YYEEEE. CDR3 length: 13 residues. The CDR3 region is CASSLAGEDTQYF. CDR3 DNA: TGTGCCAGCAGTCTGGCGGGGGAAGATACGCAGTATTTT.

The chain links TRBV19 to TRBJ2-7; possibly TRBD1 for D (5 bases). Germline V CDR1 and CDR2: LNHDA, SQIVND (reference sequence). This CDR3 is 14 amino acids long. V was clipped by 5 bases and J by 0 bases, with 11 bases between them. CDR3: CASSPQGSSYEQYF. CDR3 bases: TGTGCCAGTAGTCCCCAGGGTAGCTCCTACGAGCAGTACTTC. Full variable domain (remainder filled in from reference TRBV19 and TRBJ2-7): DGGITQSPKYLFRKEGQNVTLSCEQNLNHDAMYWYRQDPGQGLRLIYYSQIVNDFQKGDIAEGYSVSREKKESFPLTVTSAQKNPTAFYLCASSPQGSSYEQYFGPGTRLTVT.

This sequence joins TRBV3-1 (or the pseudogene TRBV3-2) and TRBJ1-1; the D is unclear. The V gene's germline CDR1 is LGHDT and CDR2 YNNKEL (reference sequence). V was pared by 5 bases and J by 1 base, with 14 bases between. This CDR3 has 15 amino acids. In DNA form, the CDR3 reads TGTGCCAGCAGCACCCCCTCAGTGTCGAACACTGAAGCTTTCTTT. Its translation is CASSTPSVSNTEAFF.

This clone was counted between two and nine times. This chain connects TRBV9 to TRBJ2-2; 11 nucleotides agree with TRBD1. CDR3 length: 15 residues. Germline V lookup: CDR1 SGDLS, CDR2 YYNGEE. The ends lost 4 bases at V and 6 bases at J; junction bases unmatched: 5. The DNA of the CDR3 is TGTGCCAGCAGCCCGGACAGGGGGCAGTCCGGGGAGCTGTTTTTT. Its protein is CASSPDRGQSGELFF.

The CDR3 loop reads CASSRTGEDGYTF. CDR3 nucleotides: TGTGCCAGCAGCCGGACAGGGGAGGACGGCTACACCTTC. The chain is built from TRBV4-2 and TRBJ1-2; 9 bases are a match to TRBD1. Trimming cost V 4 bases and J 8 bases; bases outside gene matches: 5. The CDR3 is 13 amino acids. The germline V gene encodes CDR1 LGHNA and CDR2 YNFKEQ.

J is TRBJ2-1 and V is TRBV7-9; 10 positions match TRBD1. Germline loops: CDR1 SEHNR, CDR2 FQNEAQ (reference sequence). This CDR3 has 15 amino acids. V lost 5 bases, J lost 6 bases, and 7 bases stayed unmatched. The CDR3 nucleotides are TGTGCCAGCAGCCCACCCGGACAGGGGGGCAATGAGCAGTTCTTC. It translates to CASSPPGQGGNEQFF.